This passage covers 29 T cell receptor beta chains from one sample sequenced in a study of regulatory T cells. Primers: 52 TRBV forward and 13 TRBJ reverse. Here immunoSEQ multiplex PCR was the method, and the copy in TCRdb shows in-frame clones only, minus some. The data contain 20,000 to 25,000 clones, 93% of them singletons. Sequenced: CD8+ T cells sorted from blood. The receptors originated from a child younger than 10 with CD3G deficiency.

This rearrangement joins TRBV5-1 to TRBJ2-1, with a weak D call TRBD1 (5 bases). The germline CDR1 and CDR2 sequences are SGHRS and YFSETQ. The CDR3 is made up of 13 amino acids. Trimming took 4 bases from V and 3 from J, leaving 8 bases between them. The CDR3 region is CASSGANYNEQFF. The CDR3, as DNA: TGCGCCAGCAGCGGGGCTAACTACAATGAGCAGTTCTTC.

The CDR3 DNA reads as TGTGCCAGCAGTTTAGCGGGGGATCAGCCCCAGCATTTT. Residues: CASSLAGDQPQHF. The chain recombines TRBV28 with TRBJ1-5; TRBD1 is a possible D gene (5 bases). V dropped 2 bases and J dropped 5 bases, with 7 bases sitting between them. Germline V lookup: CDR1 MDHEN, CDR2 SYDVKM. This CDR3 spans 13 amino acids.

This clone was detected only once. The chain carries TRBV28 and TRBJ1-1; tentative D call: TRBD1 (5 bases). This CDR3 comprises 14 residues. CDR1 MDHEN and CDR2 SYDVKM come from the germline V gene. The germline V and J ends were trimmed by 3 bases and 5 bases, with 13 bases remaining between them. The CDR3 is CASSLRQGRTEAFF. The CDR3 DNA sequence: TGTGCCAGCAGTTTGAGGCAGGGCCGGACTGAAGCTTTCTTT. Full variable domain (outside the CDR3, taken from reference TRBV28 and TRBJ1-1): DVKVTQSSRYLVKRTGEKVFLECVQDMDHENMFWYRQDPGLGLRLIYFSYDVKMKEKGDIPEGYSVSREKKERFSLILESASTNQTSMYLCASSLRQGRTEAFFGQGTRLTVV.

V and J are TRBV29-1 and TRBJ2-3; 9 bases agree with TRBD2. The trim removed 6 bases at V and 2 bases at J, leaving 9 bases unmatched. Germline loops: CDR1 SQVTM, CDR2 ANQGSEA. The CDR3 totals 15 residues. CDR3 DNA sequence: TGCAGCGTGGTAGCGGGAGCGGTGTACACAGATACGCAGTATTTT. This translates into CSVVAGAVYTDTQYF.

V gene TRBV19 combines with J gene TRBJ2-1; D not certain. The CDR3 spans 13 residues. Trimming cost V 4 bases and J 0 bases, with 4 bases left between them. Germline CDR1 is LNHDA and CDR2 is SQIVND (reference sequence). CDR3 DNA sequence: TGTGCCAGTAGTACGGACTCCTACAATGAGCAGTTCTTC. Protein sequence: CASSTDSYNEQFF.

CDR3 in amino acids: CASSEAGALGVWNEQFF. Written as DNA, the CDR3 is TGTGCCAGCAGCGAAGCGGGAGCATTAGGGGTGTGGAATGAGCAGTTCTTC. The J gene is TRBJ2-1, the V gene TRBV7-3, with 8 bases lining up with TRBD2. CDR3 length equals 17 residues. Trimming removed 5 bases from V and 7 bases from J; junction bases left unmatched: 16. Germline CDR1 and CDR2: SGHTA and FQGTGA.

J is TRBJ2-1 and V is TRBV5-1; perhaps TRBD1 as D (5 bases). Per germline, CDR1 SGHRS and CDR2 YFSETQ. There are 15 residues in the CDR3. Trimming took 0 bases from V and 3 from J, leaving 10 bases between them. The CDR3 DNA sequence: TGCGCCAGCAGCTTGGGGCAGGGTGACTACAATGAGCAGTTCTTC. Protein: CASSLGQGDYNEQFF.

The J gene is TRBJ2-5, the V gene TRBV11-1, with 8 bases fitting TRBD2. The CDR3 is 16 amino acids. The germline CDR1 and CDR2 sequences are SGHAT and FQDESV (reference sequence). The V gene end was trimmed by 1 base and the J gene end by 0 bases; junction bases not matched to a gene: 4. The CDR3 protein is CASSLGPSGYQETQYF. In DNA, the CDR3 is TGTGCCAGCAGCTTAGGGCCTAGCGGGTACCAAGAGACCCAGTACTTC. The entire variable domain, with the rest obtained from reference TRBV11-1 and TRBJ2-5, is as follows: EAEVAQSPRYKITEKSQAVAFWCDPISGHATLYWYRQILGQGPELLVQFQDESVVDDSQLPKDRFSAERLKGVDSTLKIQPAELGDSAMYLCASSLGPSGYQETQYFGPGTRLLVL.

This clone was observed a handful of times. This chain joins TRBV5-8 and TRBJ1-1, with TRBD1 as a possible D gene (5 bases). With 3 bases removed from V and 5 bases from J, the gap between germline ends came to 17 bases. This CDR3 has 15 amino acids. CDR1 and CDR2 from the germline V gene are SGHTS and YDEGEE. The CDR3 nucleotides are TGTGCCAGCAGCTCCTCCAGGGTTAAGTATACTGAAGCTTTCTTT. This sequence encodes CASSSSRVKYTEAFF.

The rearrangement uses TRBV27 and TRBJ2-1; D is unclear. Between the trimmed V and J ends, which lost 3 bases and 12 bases, there was a span of 12 bases. Germline assignment: CDR1 MNHEY and CDR2 SMNVEV (reference sequence). This CDR3 contains 12 residues. The CDR3 spells CASSFPGGTQFF. CDR3 coding DNA: TGTGCCAGCAGTTTTCCTGGCGGCACGCAGTTCTTC.

The chain uses TRBV10-3 and TRBJ2-1, with 13 positions matching TRBD2. The CDR3 contains 16 residues. V shed 2 bases and J 7 bases; nucleotides not matched to a gene: 5. CDR1 ENHRY and CDR2 SYGVKD come from the germline V gene. In nucleotides, the CDR3 is TGTGCCATCAGTGAGAGCAGACTAGCGGGAGGTAATGAGCAGTTCTTC. It is translated as CAISESRLAGGNEQFF.

The rearrangement uses TRBV7-6 and TRBJ2-3; TRBD2 is a possible D gene (7 bases). The V and J ends lost 5 bases and 4 bases respectively, with 16 bases between them. The CDR3 sequence is 15 residues long. Germline V CDR1 and CDR2: SGHVS, FNYEAQ. CDR3 region: CASSVGGGLADTQYF. For the CDR3, the DNA is TGTGCCAGCAGCGTAGGCGGGGGCCTCGCAGATACGCAGTATTTT. Supplemented by reference TRBV7-6 and TRBJ2-3, the full variable domain reads GAGVSQSPRYKVTKRGQDVALRCDPISGHVSLYWYRQALGQGPEFLTYFNYEAQQDKSGLPNDRFSAERPEGSISTLTIQRTEQRDSAMYRCASSVGGGLADTQYFGPGTRLTVL.

The rearrangement uses TRBV28 and TRBJ2-1; 10 nucleotides agree with TRBD1. The CDR3 is made up of 15 amino acids. After removal of 2 bases from V and 4 bases from J, the junction contained 2 bases not matched to a gene. The germline CDR1 and CDR2 sequences are MDHEN and SYDVKM. The chain's CDR3 is CASSLGTGVYNEQFF. In nucleotides, the CDR3 is TGTGCCAGCAGTTTAGGGACAGGGGTTTACAATGAGCAGTTCTTC.

This chain links TRBV6-6 with TRBJ1-2, with a tentative D call TRBD1 (5 bases). The V and J ends lost 0 bases and 8 bases respectively, with 13 bases between them. This CDR3 is 14 amino acids long. Germline CDR1 MNHNY, CDR2 SVGAGI (reference sequence). The CDR3 reads CASSYSPGWGGYTF. CDR3 sequence (DNA): TGTGCCAGCAGTTACTCGCCAGGCTGGGGGGGCTACACCTTC.

This clone was detected once. J is TRBJ1-2 and V is TRBV28, with TRBD1 matching 8 bases. This CDR3 contains 14 residues. Per germline, CDR1 MDHEN and CDR2 SYDVKM. With V trimmed by 8 bases and J by 4 bases, 9 bases remained unmatched. CDR3 loop: CASSLTGDIYGYTF. CDR3 nucleotide sequence: TGTGCCAGCTCCTTGACAGGGGATATCTATGGCTACACCTTC.

This chain uses TRBV5-1 with TRBJ2-2; TRBD2 might be the D (5 bases). CDR3 length: 14 amino acids. Germline V gene sequence: CDR1 SGHRS, CDR2 YFSETQ. Trimming took off 0 bases at V and 6 bases at J, with 9 bases between the two ends. This chain's CDR3 is CASSLGGSAGELFF. CDR3 DNA sequence: TGCGCCAGCAGCTTGGGTGGTAGCGCCGGGGAGCTGTTTTTT.

This clone came up a few times. The sample holds other DNA sequences that translate to the same CDR3. The V call is TRBV28, the J call TRBJ2-7, with a weak D call TRBD2 (6 bases). The CDR3 has 13 residues. Germline V gene sequence: CDR1 MDHEN, CDR2 SYDVKM. Deletions cut 3 bases from V and 2 bases from J, with 8 bases between. CDR3 amino acids: CASSLRGPYEQYF. DNA for the CDR3: TGTGCCAGCAGTTTGCGGGGACCCTACGAGCAGTACTTC.

V and J are TRBV28 and TRBJ2-1; TRBD2 agrees at 12 bases. The CDR3 covers 17 residues. V was clipped by 2 bases and J by 6 bases; unmatched bases: 8. Germline loops: CDR1 MDHEN, CDR2 SYDVKM. CDR3 amino acids: CASSLETSGRIANEQFF. The CDR3 bases are TGTGCCAGCAGTTTAGAGACTAGCGGGAGAATAGCCAATGAGCAGTTCTTC.

The gene calls are TRBV5-1 and TRBJ2-1; TRBD2 matches at 13 bases. In germline, CDR1 is SGHRS, CDR2 YFSETQ. The CDR3 runs 19 residues. V lost 0 bases, J lost 0 bases, and 6 bases stayed unmatched. The CDR3 bases are TGCGCCAGCAGCTTGGCCGGACTAGCGGGAGTGAGCTCCTACAATGAGCAGTTCTTC. Its translation: CASSLAGLAGVSSYNEQFF.

The chain is built from TRBV28 and TRBJ1-1; D call uncertain. Germline values: CDR1 MDHEN, CDR2 SYDVKM. This CDR3 spans 14 amino acids. V dropped 5 bases and J dropped 3 bases, with 13 bases sitting between them. The CDR3, as DNA: TGTGCCAGCAGTCCCCTGGAGAGATACACTGAAGCTTTCTTT. Translation: CASSPLERYTEAFF.

CDR3 loop: CASSGDQDREQYF. CDR3 nucleotide sequence: TGTGCCAGCAGCGGAGACCAGGATCGCGAGCAGTACTTC. The rearrangement joins TRBV13 to TRBJ2-7; D unresolved. CDR3 length: 13 residues. Germline V lookup: CDR1 PRHDT, CDR2 FYEKMQ (reference sequence). Deletions cut 5 bases from V and 6 bases from J, with 14 bases between.

The J gene is TRBJ2-7, the V gene TRBV6-1; TRBD2 matches at 14 bases. The germline V gene encodes CDR1 MNHNS and CDR2 SASEGT. The CDR3 contains 15 residues. The junction had 5 bases not matched to a gene; V was cut back by 6 bases and J by 4 bases. The CDR3 reads CASSRLAGGRYEQYF. CDR3 nucleotide sequence: TGTGCCAGCAGCCGACTAGCGGGAGGGAGGTACGAGCAGTACTTC.

V usage is TRBV28 and J usage is TRBJ2-1; TRBD2 agrees at 8 bases. There are 16 residues in the CDR3. The germline gives CDR1 MDHEN, CDR2 SYDVKM. Trimming at V came to 2 bases and at J to 0 bases, leaving 3 bases not matched to a gene. CDR3 loop: CASSLRREGSYNEQFF. DNA of the CDR3: TGTGCCAGCAGTTTAAGACGGGAGGGCTCCTACAATGAGCAGTTCTTC.

The V call is TRBV28, the J call TRBJ1-3; D unresolved. V lost 7 bases, J lost 0 bases, and 10 bases lay in between. The length of the CDR3 is 14 residues. Germline V gene lookup returns CDR1 MDHEN and CDR2 SYDVKM. CDR3 in amino acids: CASTDPGSGNTIYF. CDR3 nucleotide sequence: TGTGCCAGCACCGACCCCGGCTCTGGAAACACCATATATTTT.

This chain links TRBV28 with TRBJ1-1; no firm D call. V lost 7 bases and J lost 6, with 15 bases in between. Germline-derived CDR1 and CDR2 are MDHEN and SYDVKM. The CDR3 is 13 residues long. CDR3 nucleotide sequence: TGTGCCAGCACCCCGGACGGGATCTCTGAAGCTTTCTTT. It translates to CASTPDGISEAFF.

J is TRBJ2-1 and V is TRBV28, with 8 bases aligning to TRBD2. Trimming cost V 5 bases and J 6 bases; bases outside gene matches: 6. Germline lookup yields CDR1 MDHEN and CDR2 SYDVKM. The CDR3 runs 14 residues. In DNA, the CDR3 is TGTGCCAGCAGTCTCCGGCTAGCGGGCAATGAGCAGTTCTTC. Its translation is CASSLRLAGNEQFF.

The rearrangement links TRBV28 to TRBJ1-1; TRBD1 agrees at 7 bases. This CDR3 contains 14 residues. With V trimmed by 5 bases and J by 1 base, 4 bases remained unmatched. CDR1 is MDHEN, CDR2 SYDVKM, per germline. CDR3 nucleotide sequence: TGTGCCAGCAGTCCGGGACAGCCGAACACTGAAGCTTTCTTT. This codes for CASSPGQPNTEAFF. The full variable domain, completed using reference TRBV28 and TRBJ1-1, is DVKVTQSSRYLVKRTGEKVFLECVQDMDHENMFWYRQDPGLGLRLIYFSYDVKMKEKGDIPEGYSVSREKKERFSLILESASTNQTSMYLCASSPGQPNTEAFFGQGTRLTVV.

This sequence joins TRBV28 and TRBJ2-1, with D possibly TRBD1 on 5 matching bases. The CDR3 spans 16 residues. Germline loops: CDR1 MDHEN, CDR2 SYDVKM. V was clipped by 1 base and J by 2 bases, with 12 bases between them. CDR3 DNA sequence: TGTGCCAGCAGTTTATTGGGGCAGGGCGCCTACAATGAGCAGTTCTTC. Translated, it gives CASSLLGQGAYNEQFF. The variable domain in full, completed from reference TRBV28 and TRBJ2-1, reads DVKVTQSSRYLVKRTGEKVFLECVQDMDHENMFWYRQDPGLGLRLIYFSYDVKMKEKGDIPEGYSVSREKKERFSLILESASTNQTSMYLCASSLLGQGAYNEQFFGPGTRLTVL.

The chain carries TRBV19 and TRBJ1-2, with D possibly TRBD1 on 6 matching bases. In germline, CDR1 is LNHDA, CDR2 SQIVND (reference sequence). Between the trimmed V and J ends, which lost 10 bases and 9 bases, there was a span of 24 bases. The CDR3 length is 14 residues. The CDR3 DNA sequence: TGTGCCACCAGTCCTAGGCCGGGGGGGCCTAGCTACACCTTC. Translating it yields CATSPRPGGPSYTF.